This T cell receptor (beta chain) was observed in a study of shared clonotypes between healthy human individuals. Findings and limits, study-wide: Sample collection involved blood only; tissue repertoires are likely different.

Profiling relied on immunoSEQ multiplex PCR, and the TCRdb table lists in-frame clones only, not all of them. The top ten clones hold approximately 0.067% of a sample with roughly 520,000 clones, roughly 95% of them seen once. V lost 3 bases and J lost 2; bases outside the gene matches: 7. CDR1 SGHRS and CDR2 YFSETQ come from the germline V gene. The CDR3 has 16 amino acids. All the donors were Caucasian adults who lived in Nashville, Tennessee. As to this clone: Its cognate antigen is unknown.

The clonotype originates from a woman younger than 45 in good health. The J gene is TRBJ2-5, the V gene TRBV5-1, with 10 bases matching TRBD1. Sequenced sample: naive CD4+ T cells sorted from blood. Subset in this sample: CD45RA+ positively selected. In DNA form, the CDR3 reads TGCGCCAGCAGCTCAGGGACAGGGGTCCCGCAAGAGACCCAGTACTTC. Translating it yields CASSSGTGVPQETQYF.